These T cell receptor beta chains were read from a single sample in a study of blood T cell repertoires in COVID-19. Data came from immunoSEQ multiplex PCR; TCRdb stores just in-frame clones and leaves some out. Among approximately 320,000 clones, 89% were seen once, and the ten largest hold roughly 11%. The material sequenced was peripheral blood. These receptor sequences come from a woman aged 25-40 years with COVID-19, enrolled during active disease. The CDR3 runs from the conserved cysteine through the conserved F or W. The D gene is left open where the match is weak. Some rows have no size entry. The others give once, few or many, or a class for an expanded clone.

V gene: TRBV5-1
D gene: NA
clone size: few
J gene: TRBJ1-1
CDR3 DNA: TGCGCCAGCAGTCGCGCCGCGAACACTGAAGCTTTCTTT
CDR3 protein: CASSRAANTEAFF

V gene: TRBV21-1
D gene: NA
clone size: NA
J gene: TRBJ2-1
CDR3 DNA: TGTGCCAGCAGCCGGGGGGACAGGGGAGGCAATGAGCAGTTCTTC
CDR3 protein: CASSRGDRGGNEQFF

V gene: TRBV7-9
D gene: NA
clone size: NA
J gene: TRBJ2-5
CDR3 DNA: TGTGCCAGCAGCTTATACCCCGGGTTGGAGACCCAGTACTTC
CDR3 protein: CASSLYPGLETQYF

V gene: TRBV5-4
D gene: NA
clone size: NA
J gene: TRBJ2-3
CDR3 DNA: TGTGCCAGCAGCGGGGGGGGGCACGGAGATACGCAGTATTTT
CDR3 protein: CASSGGGHGDTQYF

V gene: TRBV18
D gene: TRBD2
clone size: NA
J gene: TRBJ2-7
CDR3 DNA: TGTGCCAGCTCACCGGGAGGGAACCTTTACGAGCAGTACTTC
CDR3 protein: CASSPGGNLYEQYF

V gene: TRBV27
D gene: TRBD2
clone size: NA
J gene: TRBJ2-1
CDR3 DNA: TGTGCCAGCAGTTTTAGTACGGGGGGTTACAATGAGCAGTTCTTC
CDR3 protein: CASSFSTGGYNEQFF

V gene: TRBV3-1/TRBV3-2
D gene: NA
clone size: NA
J gene: TRBJ1-2
CDR3 DNA: TGTGCCAGCAGCCACCCTGATCTGACAGACCGAAACTATGGCTACACCTTC
CDR3 protein: CASSHPDLTDRNYGYTF

V gene: TRBV6-5
D gene: TRBD1
clone size: NA
J gene: TRBJ2-7
CDR3 DNA: TGTGCCAGCAGTCTAACGGGACAGTCATACGAGCAGTACTTC
CDR3 protein: CASSLTGQSYEQYF

V gene: TRBV2
D gene: NA
clone size: NA
J gene: TRBJ1-1
CDR3 DNA: TGTGCCAGGGGAACAACAGGGCGGGAGGCTTTCTTT
CDR3 protein: CARGTTGREAFF

V gene: TRBV4-1
D gene: NA
clone size: NA
J gene: TRBJ1-1
CDR3 DNA: TGCGCCAGCAGCCAAAAGGGGTCCACTGAAGCTTTCTTT
CDR3 protein: CASSQKGSTEAFF

V gene: TRBV7-9
D gene: TRBD1
clone size: once
J gene: TRBJ1-5
CDR3 DNA: TGTGCCAGCAGCCGACAGGGGGCAAGCAATCAGCCCCAGCATTTT
CDR3 protein: CASSRQGASNQPQHF

V gene: TRBV5-1
D gene: TRBD1
clone size: once
J gene: TRBJ1-2
CDR3 DNA: TGCGCCAGCAGCCAAGGACAGGGAGCGACCTATGGCTACACCTTC
CDR3 protein: CASSQGQGATYGYTF

V gene: TRBV6-5
D gene: NA
clone size: few
J gene: TRBJ1-1
CDR3 DNA: TGTGCCAGCTTTTTTACACGGAACACTGAAGCTTTCTTT
CDR3 protein: CASFFTRNTEAFF

V gene: TRBV25-1
D gene: NA
clone size: NA
J gene: TRBJ1-1
CDR3 DNA: TGTGCCAGCAGTGATCCGGCCCGAGGGACTGAAGCTTTCTTT
CDR3 protein: CASSDPARGTEAFF

V gene: TRBV4-1
D gene: NA
clone size: NA
J gene: TRBJ1-6
CDR3 DNA: TGCGCCAGCAGCCAAGATCGGGGGGGGCCTGATAATTCACCCCTCCACTTT
CDR3 protein: CASSQDRGGPDNSPLHF

V gene: TRBV28
D gene: TRBD2
clone size: NA
J gene: TRBJ2-3
CDR3 DNA: TGTGCCAGCTGTGAGGCGGGGGGTGGGATAGATACGCAGTATTTT
CDR3 protein: CASCEAGGGIDTQYF

V gene: TRBV5-4
D gene: NA
clone size: NA
J gene: TRBJ2-5
CDR3 DNA: TGTGCCAGCAGCTTGGCGGGGGTTGAGACCCAGTACTTC
CDR3 protein: CASSLAGVETQYF

V gene: TRBV5-1
D gene: TRBD1
clone size: NA
J gene: TRBJ1-3
CDR3 DNA: TGCGCCAGCAGCCGGGGACAGGGGATCTCTGGAAACACCATATATTTT
CDR3 protein: CASSRGQGISGNTIYF

V gene: TRBV19
D gene: NA
clone size: NA
J gene: TRBJ2-1
CDR3 DNA: TGTGCCAGTAGTATAGGCGGGGCCCTATACAATGAGCAGTTCTTC
CDR3 protein: CASSIGGALYNEQFF

V gene: TRBV24-1
D gene: NA
clone size: NA
J gene: TRBJ1-2
CDR3 DNA: TGTGCCACCAGTGATTCAGGGTATGGCTACACCTTC
CDR3 protein: CATSDSGYGYTF

V gene: TRBV3-1/TRBV3-2
D gene: TRBD1
clone size: few
J gene: TRBJ2-7
CDR3 DNA: TGTGCCAGCAGCTTCAAAGGGACAGGGGGGCGCGAGCAGTACTTC
CDR3 protein: CASSFKGTGGREQYF

V gene: TRBV4-2
D gene: TRBD1
clone size: NA
J gene: TRBJ2-7
CDR3 DNA: TGTGCCAGCAGCCAAAGGGGGGACAGGGGCTACGAGCAGTACTTC
CDR3 protein: CASSQRGDRGYEQYF

V gene: TRBV4-1
D gene: TRBD1
clone size: NA
J gene: TRBJ1-2
CDR3 DNA: TGCGCCAGCAGCCAAGTATCCGACAGGGTGGGCTACACCTTC
CDR3 protein: CASSQVSDRVGYTF

V gene: TRBV5-8
D gene: NA
clone size: NA
J gene: TRBJ1-1
CDR3 DNA: TGTGCCAGCAAACGGGGGGGGGCCTCCTTTATTGAAGCTTTCTTT
CDR3 protein: CASKRGGASFIEAFF

V gene: TRBV7-9
D gene: TRBD2
clone size: NA
J gene: TRBJ2-5
CDR3 DNA: TGTGCCAGCAGCCCCCAAGGCGGGGGAGAAGAGACCCAGTACTTC
CDR3 protein: CASSPQGGGEETQYF

V gene: TRBV7-9
D gene: NA
clone size: NA
J gene: TRBJ1-1
CDR3 DNA: TGTGCCAGCAGCCCATCACAGGGTTCCCTCGAGATGAACACTGAAGCTTTCTTT
CDR3 protein: CASSPSQGSLEMNTEAFF

V gene: TRBV29-1
D gene: NA
clone size: NA
J gene: TRBJ2-5
CDR3 DNA: TGCAGCCTCGGGGAGGCGGAGACCCAGTACTTC
CDR3 protein: CSLGEAETQYF

V gene: TRBV7-9
D gene: TRBD1
clone size: few
J gene: TRBJ2-7
CDR3 DNA: TGTGCCAGCAGCTTAGATCAGGGACAGGTCTATCGTGGGCAGTACTTC
CDR3 protein: CASSLDQGQVYRGQYF

V gene: TRBV5-4
D gene: NA
clone size: NA
J gene: TRBJ1-2
CDR3 DNA: TGTGCCAGCAGCTCCCGACAGAGTGGAACTCCCAACTATGGCTACACCTTC
CDR3 protein: CASSSRQSGTPNYGYTF

V gene: TRBV29-1
D gene: NA
clone size: few
J gene: TRBJ2-1
CDR3 DNA: TGCAGCGCCAGACCCGACGGGGAAGTGCAGTTCTTC
CDR3 protein: CSARPDGEVQFF

V gene: TRBV5-5
D gene: TRBD1
clone size: few
J gene: TRBJ1-5
CDR3 DNA: TGTGCCAGCAGCTTTAGGGCAGGGGGAAGCAATCAGCCCCAGCATTTT
CDR3 protein: CASSFRAGGSNQPQHF

V gene: TRBV5-4
D gene: NA
clone size: NA
J gene: TRBJ1-1
CDR3 DNA: TGTGCCAGCAGGAGGGCCGGGACACTGAGGACTGAAGCTTTCTTT
CDR3 protein: CASRRAGTLRTEAFF

V gene: TRBV7-9
D gene: TRBD1
clone size: NA
J gene: TRBJ1-1
CDR3 DNA: TGTGCCAGCAGCTTCTGGACAGGGAACACTGAAGCTTTCTTT
CDR3 protein: CASSFWTGNTEAFF

V gene: TRBV6-5
D gene: TRBD1
clone size: NA
J gene: TRBJ1-1
CDR3 DNA: TGTGCCAGCGCCGGACAGGGGTTCCCTGAAGCTTTCTTT
CDR3 protein: CASAGQGFPEAFF

V gene: TRBV7-6
D gene: TRBD2
clone size: NA
J gene: TRBJ2-2
CDR3 DNA: TGTGCCAGCAGCCTCGGGACTAGCGGGGGCGGGGAGCTGTTTTTT
CDR3 protein: CASSLGTSGGGELFF

V gene: TRBV11-2
D gene: NA
clone size: NA
J gene: TRBJ2-1
CDR3 DNA: TGTGCCAGCAGCACGCCTAGTCTTGTCCACAATGAGCAGTTCTTC
CDR3 protein: CASSTPSLVHNEQFF

V gene: TRBV28
D gene: NA
clone size: once
J gene: TRBJ2-7
CDR3 DNA: TGTGCCAGCAGTTTTAGTGGGGACAACGAGCAGTACTTC
CDR3 protein: CASSFSGDNEQYF